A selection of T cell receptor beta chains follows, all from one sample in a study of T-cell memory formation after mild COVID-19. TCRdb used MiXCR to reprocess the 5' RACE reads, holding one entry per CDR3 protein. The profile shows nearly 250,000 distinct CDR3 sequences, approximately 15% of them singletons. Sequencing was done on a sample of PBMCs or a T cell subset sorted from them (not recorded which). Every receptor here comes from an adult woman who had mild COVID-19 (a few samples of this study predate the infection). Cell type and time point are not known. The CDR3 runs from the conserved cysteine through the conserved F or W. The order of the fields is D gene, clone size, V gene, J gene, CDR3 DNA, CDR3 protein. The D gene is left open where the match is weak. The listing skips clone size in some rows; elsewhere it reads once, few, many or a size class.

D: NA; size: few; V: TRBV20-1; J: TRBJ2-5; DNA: TGCAGTGCTAGGATGGGACTTCAAGAGACCCAGTACTTC; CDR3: CSARMGLQETQYF
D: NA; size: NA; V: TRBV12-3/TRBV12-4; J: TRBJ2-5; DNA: TGTGCCAGCAGTTTAGCGCTCCAAGAGACCCAGTACTTC; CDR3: CASSLALQETQYF
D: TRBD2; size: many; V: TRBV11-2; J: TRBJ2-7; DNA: TGTGCCAGCAGCACGGGACTAGCGGTTTCCTACGAGCAGTACTTC; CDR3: CASSTGLAVSYEQYF
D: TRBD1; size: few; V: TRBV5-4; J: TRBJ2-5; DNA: TGTGCCACCCTTGGACAGGACCAAGAGACCCAGTACTTC; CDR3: CATLGQDQETQYF
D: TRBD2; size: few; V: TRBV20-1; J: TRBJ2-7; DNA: TGCAGTGCTAGTATCCCAGGAGCGGGGGCCTACGAGCAGTATTTC; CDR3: CSASIPGAGAYEQYF
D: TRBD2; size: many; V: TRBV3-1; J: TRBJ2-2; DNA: TGTGCCAGCAGCCGTACTAGCGGGGTTGCGAACACCGGGGAGCTGTTTTTT; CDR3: CASSRTSGVANTGELFF
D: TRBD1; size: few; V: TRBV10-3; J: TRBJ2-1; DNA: TGTGCCACAGGACAGGGCTACAATGAGCAGTTCTTC; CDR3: CATGQGYNEQFF
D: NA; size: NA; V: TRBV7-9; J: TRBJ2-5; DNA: TGTGCCAGCAGCTGGATACCCGGCGTGGAATCAGAGACCCAGTACTTC; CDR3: CASSWIPGVESETQYF
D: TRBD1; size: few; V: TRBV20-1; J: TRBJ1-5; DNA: TGCAGTGCTGAGGGACAGTCCAATCAGCCCCAGCATTTT; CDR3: CSAEGQSNQPQHF
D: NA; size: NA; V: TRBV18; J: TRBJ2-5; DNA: TGTGCCAGCTCATTTTCCCTGGAGACCCAGTACTTC; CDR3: CASSFSLETQYF
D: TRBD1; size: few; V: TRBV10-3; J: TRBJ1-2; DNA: TGTGCCATCAGTGAGTCAGACAGGGGGCCACAAAACTATGGCTACACCTTC; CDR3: CAISESDRGPQNYGYTF
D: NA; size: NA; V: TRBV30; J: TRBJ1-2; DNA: TGTGCCTGGAGTTCTTATTCAGGAAACTATGGCTACACCTTC; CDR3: CAWSSYSGNYGYTF
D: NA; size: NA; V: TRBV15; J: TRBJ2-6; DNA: TGTGCCACCAGCTCTGGGGCCAACGTCCTGACTTTC; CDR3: CATSSGANVLTF
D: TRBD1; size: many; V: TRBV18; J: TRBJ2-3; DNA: TGTGCCAGCTCACCCTTGGACAGGGCCCTCACAGATACGCAGTATTTT; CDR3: CASSPLDRALTDTQYF
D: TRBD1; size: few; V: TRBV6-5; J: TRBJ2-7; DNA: TGTGCCAGCAGTTACGCCGGGACAGGGAGCTACGAGCAGTACTTC; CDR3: CASSYAGTGSYEQYF
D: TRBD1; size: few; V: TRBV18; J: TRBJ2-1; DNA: TGTGCCAGCTCACGTACCGACAGGGGAAATGAGCAGTTCTTC; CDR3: CASSRTDRGNEQFF
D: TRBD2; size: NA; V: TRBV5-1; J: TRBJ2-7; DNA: TGCGCCAGCAGCTTCACTAGCGGGAGTAGGGCCTACGAGCAGTACTTC; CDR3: CASSFTSGSRAYEQYF
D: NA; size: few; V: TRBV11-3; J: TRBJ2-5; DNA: TGTGCCAGCAGCTTAGAATTAGACTACCTGGAGACCCAGTACTTC; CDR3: CASSLELDYLETQYF
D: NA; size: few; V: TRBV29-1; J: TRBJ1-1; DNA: TGCAGCGTTGCGGCAGGCTCGGGGAACACTGAAGCTTTCTTT; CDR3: CSVAAGSGNTEAFF
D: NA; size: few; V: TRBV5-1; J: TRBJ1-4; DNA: TGCGCCAGCAAAGAGAGCGGAAAACTGTTTTTT; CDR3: CASKESGKLFF
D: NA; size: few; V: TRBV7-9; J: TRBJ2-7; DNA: TGTGCCCACCCCTTAGGTTCCCCCCAGGGCCCCTACGAGCAGTACTTC; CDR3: CAHPLGSPQGPYEQYF
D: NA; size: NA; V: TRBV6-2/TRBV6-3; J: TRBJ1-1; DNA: TGTGCCAGCAGTTCCTCTCGGGGAAGGGACACTGAAGCTTTCTTT; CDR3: CASSSSRGRDTEAFF
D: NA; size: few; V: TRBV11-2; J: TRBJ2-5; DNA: TGTGCCAGCAGCTTAGAAGGGGGGCGAGGGGAGACCCAGTACTTC; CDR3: CASSLEGGRGETQYF
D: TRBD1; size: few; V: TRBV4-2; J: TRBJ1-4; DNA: TGTGCCAGCAGCCAGATCGACAGGGACTTTGGAAAACTGTTTTTT; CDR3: CASSQIDRDFGKLFF
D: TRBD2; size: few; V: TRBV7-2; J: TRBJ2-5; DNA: TGTGCCAGCAGCTCTAGCGGGAGCGGAGAGACCCAGTACTTC; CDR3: CASSSSGSGETQYF
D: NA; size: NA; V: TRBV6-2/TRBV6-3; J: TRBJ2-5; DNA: TGTGCCAGCAGGCCCGGGGGGCCAGAGACCCAGTACTTC; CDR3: CASRPGGPETQYF
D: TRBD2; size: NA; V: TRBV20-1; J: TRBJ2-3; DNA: TGCAGTGCTACGAAAGCGGGGGGGAGCACAGATACGCAGTATTTT; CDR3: CSATKAGGSTDTQYF
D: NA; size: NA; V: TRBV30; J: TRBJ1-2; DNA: TGTGCCTGGAGTGGCTCCTCGGCGCTTGGCTACACCTTC; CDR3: CAWSGSSALGYTF
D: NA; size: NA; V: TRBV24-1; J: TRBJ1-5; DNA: TGTGCCACCAGTGATGCGGACTCTAGCGGTCCGCCCCAGCATTTT; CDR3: CATSDADSSGPPQHF
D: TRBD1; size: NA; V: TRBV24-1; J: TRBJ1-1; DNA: TGTGCCACCAGTGACCGGGACAGTGAAGCTTTCTTT; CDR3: CATSDRDSEAFF
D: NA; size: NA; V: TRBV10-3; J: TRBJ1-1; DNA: TGTGCCATCAGTGAGGGATTGGGGGCTGAAGCTTTCTTT; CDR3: CAISEGLGAEAFF
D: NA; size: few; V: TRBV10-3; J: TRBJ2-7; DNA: TGTGCCATCGCGGGCAGGGAGTACTCCTACGAGCAGTACTTC; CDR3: CAIAGREYSYEQYF
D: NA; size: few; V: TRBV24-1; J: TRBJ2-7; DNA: TGTGCCACCAGTGAATCCTCCGGGGGGCCCCCCTACGAGCAGTACTTC; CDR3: CATSESSGGPPYEQYF
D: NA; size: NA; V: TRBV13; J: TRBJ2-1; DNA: TGTGCCAGCAGCTTAGGGACAGTAAGACTGTACAATGAGCAGTTCTTC; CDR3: CASSLGTVRLYNEQFF
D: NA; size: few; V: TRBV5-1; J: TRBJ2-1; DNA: TGCGCCAGCAGCTTGGCGGACAGCCCCTACAATGAGCAGTTCTTC; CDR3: CASSLADSPYNEQFF
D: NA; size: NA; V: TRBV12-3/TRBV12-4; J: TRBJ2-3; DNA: TGTGCCAGCAGTTTAACGGGCGGCGGGATCACAGATACGCAGTATTTT; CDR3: CASSLTGGGITDTQYF
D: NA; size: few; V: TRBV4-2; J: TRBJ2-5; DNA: TGTGCCAGCAGCCAGGGAACCTTAAGGGAGACCCAGTACTTC; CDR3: CASSQGTLRETQYF
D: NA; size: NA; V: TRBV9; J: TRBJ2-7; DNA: TGTGCCAGCAGCGTAGATCAGGGGAGGCGCGAGCAGTACTTC; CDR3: CASSVDQGRREQYF
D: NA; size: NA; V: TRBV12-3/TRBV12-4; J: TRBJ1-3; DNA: TGTGCCAGCAACCCTACTAAAGACAGAGCTGGAAACACCATATATTTT; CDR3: CASNPTKDRAGNTIYF
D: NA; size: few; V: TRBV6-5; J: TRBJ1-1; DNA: TGTGCCAGCAGTTACCAGGGAATCACTGAAGCTTTCTTT; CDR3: CASSYQGITEAFF
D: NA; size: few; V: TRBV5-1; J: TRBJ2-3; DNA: TGCGCCAGCAGCTTGGTAACCAGCCCCGGACCAGATACGCAGTATTTT; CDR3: CASSLVTSPGPDTQYF
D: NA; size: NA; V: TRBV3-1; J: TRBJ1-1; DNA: TGTGCCAGCAGCCAAGTAAGGGGTGGAACTGAAGCTTTCTTT; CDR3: CASSQVRGGTEAFF
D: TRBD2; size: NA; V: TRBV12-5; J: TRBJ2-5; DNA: TGTGCTAGTGGTTTGGGGACTAGCGGGAGGGCTACGTACTTC; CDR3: CASGLGTSGRATYF
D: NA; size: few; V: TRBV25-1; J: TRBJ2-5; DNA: TGTGCCAGCTCCCGGTGGGGGGGCGTCCAAGAGACCCAGTACTTC; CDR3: CASSRWGGVQETQYF
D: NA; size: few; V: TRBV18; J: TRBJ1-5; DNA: TGTGCCAGCTCAGGGGTGGGGCAAAGCAATCAGCCCCAGCATTTT; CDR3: CASSGVGQSNQPQHF
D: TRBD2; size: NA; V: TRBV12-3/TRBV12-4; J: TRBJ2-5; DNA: TGTGCCAGCAGTTTTCGGGGGGTAGAGACCCAGTACTTC; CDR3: CASSFRGVETQYF
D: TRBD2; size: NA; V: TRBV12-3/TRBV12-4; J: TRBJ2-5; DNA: TGTGCCAGCAGTTTAGTGGCAGCGGGAGGTGAGAGAGAGACCCAGTACTTC; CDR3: CASSLVAAGGERETQYF
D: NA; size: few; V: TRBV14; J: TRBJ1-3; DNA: TGTGCCAGCAGCCAAGAACTACGCGGGGACACCATATATTTT; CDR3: CASSQELRGDTIYF
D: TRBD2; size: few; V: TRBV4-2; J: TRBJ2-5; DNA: TGTGCCAGCAGCCCTACCGGGACTAGCGGGAGGGAGACCCAGTACTTC; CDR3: CASSPTGTSGRETQYF
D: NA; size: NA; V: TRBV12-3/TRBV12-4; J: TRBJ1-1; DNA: TGTGCCAGCAGATGGGTACAGTCGGCGCCTTTTTTT; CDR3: CASRWVQSAPFF